Listed below are T cell receptor beta chains from one sample, sequenced in a study of patients and donors after allogeneic stem cell transplantation. TCRdb passed the RT-PCR reads through MiXCR, listing each CDR3 protein once. The profile shows approximately 200,000 distinct CDR3 sequences, around two fifths of them singletons. Sample: blood, either unsorted or a sorted T cell fraction (not recorded which). These receptors were collected from a human donor who was either an allogeneic HSCT recipient or a stem cell or donor lymphocyte infusion donor (not recorded which). It is not recorded whose cells these are; they may come from a transplant donor. Each CDR3 is given with its conserved first and last residue. D genes are given only for firm matches. The size of a clone is reported for some rows only, either as once, few or many, or as a class for expanded clones.

v_call,j_call,d_call,clone_size,cdr3_aa,cdr3_nt
TRBV28,TRBJ2-5,-,-,CASSWASGAEETQYF,TGTGCCAGCAGTTGGGCCTCCGGGGCAGAAGAGACCCAGTACTTC
TRBV12-3/TRBV12-4,TRBJ2-5,-,few,CASSLSSHGSAETQYF,TGTGCCAGCAGTTTAAGTTCTCATGGGTCGGCAGAGACCCAGTACTTC
TRBV19,TRBJ2-4,-,few,CASSSYREPKNIQYF,TGTGCCAGTAGTAGCTACAGGGAACCCAAAAACATTCAGTACTTC
TRBV9,TRBJ1-1,-,-,CASSAQETLNTEAFF,TGTGCCAGCAGCGCCCAGGAGACCTTAAACACTGAAGCTTTCTTT
TRBV27,TRBJ1-1,-,few,CASSLQLTGTDTEAFF,TGTGCCAGCAGTCTCCAACTGACAGGTACAGACACTGAAGCTTTCTTT
TRBV6-6,TRBJ1-2,TRBD1,few,CASSRRGRVDYGYTF,TGTGCCAGCAGTCGCAGGGGGCGTGTTGACTATGGCTACACCTTC
TRBV20-1,TRBJ2-5,TRBD2,-,CSAGGQETQYF,TGCAGTGCCGGGGGGCAAGAGACCCAGTACTTC
TRBV30,TRBJ1-6,-,few,CAWSSGVWNSPLHF,TGTGCCTGGAGTTCAGGGGTTTGGAATTCACCCCTCCACTTT
TRBV12-3/TRBV12-4,TRBJ1-2,-,-,CASSHNSGYTF,TGTGCCAGCAGCCATAATAGTGGCTACACCTTC
TRBV5-1,TRBJ2-1,TRBD2,-,CASSLEASGHNEQFF,TGCGCCAGCAGCTTGGAGGCTAGCGGGCACAATGAGCAGTTCTTC
TRBV6-2/TRBV6-3,TRBJ1-1,-,-,CASTLRANTEAFF,TGTGCCAGCACTTTAAGGGCGAACACTGAAGCTTTCTTT
TRBV25-1,TRBJ1-1,-,-,CASLGATEAFF,TGTGCCAGCTTGGGCGCTACTGAAGCTTTCTTT
TRBV29-1,TRBJ2-7,-,few,CSVAGTQREQYF,TGCAGCGTTGCCGGGACACAACGCGAGCAGTACTTC
TRBV29-1,TRBJ1-2,-,few,CSVEEGEPYGYTF,TGCAGCGTTGAAGAGGGCGAGCCCTATGGCTACACCTTC
TRBV20-1,TRBJ1-1,-,few,CSARNAPGDTEAFF,TGCAGTGCTAGAAATGCCCCAGGGGACACTGAAGCTTTCTTT
TRBV7-9,TRBJ1-2,TRBD1,many,CASSSGTGIYGYTF,TGTGCCAGCAGTTCCGGGACAGGGATATATGGCTACACCTTC
TRBV15,TRBJ2-1,-,-,CATSGGRGNEQFF,TGTGCCACCAGCGGCGGCCGGGGTAATGAGCAGTTCTTC
TRBV12-3/TRBV12-4,TRBJ1-2,-,few,CASSSPGSANYGYTF,TGTGCCAGCAGTTCCCCTGGGTCCGCTAACTATGGCTACACCTTC
TRBV4-1,TRBJ1-1,-,-,CASSPVLVNTEAFF,TGCGCCAGCAGCCCGGTTTTGGTGAACACTGAAGCTTTCTTT
TRBV18,TRBJ1-5,TRBD1,-,CASSPDPGQGAGQPQHF,TGTGCCAGCTCACCAGATCCCGGACAGGGGGCTGGTCAGCCCCAGCATTTT
TRBV9,TRBJ2-7,-,-,CASSVAFGRYEQYF,TGTGCCAGCAGCGTAGCTTTTGGCAGATACGAGCAGTACTTC
TRBV12-3/TRBV12-4,TRBJ1-2,-,-,CASSCKVDGESYGYTF,TGTGCCAGCAGTTGTAAGGTCGATGGGGAGTCTTATGGCTACACCTTC
TRBV7-3,TRBJ2-7,TRBD2,-,CASSLTGLAGAYEQYF,TGTGCCAGCAGCTTGACCGGACTAGCGGGAGCCTACGAGCAGTACTTC
TRBV25-1,TRBJ1-3,-,-,CASSDTRARGLSGNTIYF,TGTGCCAGCAGTGACACCCGGGCACGGGGCCTCTCTGGAAACACCATATATTTT
TRBV7-9,TRBJ2-3,TRBD1,few,CASSPPEGATDTQYF,TGTGCCAGCAGCCCCCCCGAGGGGGCAACAGATACGCAGTATTTT
TRBV14,TRBJ1-1,-,few,CASSVRETEAFF,TGTGCCAGCAGCGTGCGGGAAACTGAAGCTTTCTTT
TRBV5-1,TRBJ1-1,-,many,CASSLAPGLNTEAFF,TGCGCCAGCAGCTTGGCTCCGGGCTTGAACACTGAAGCTTTCTTT